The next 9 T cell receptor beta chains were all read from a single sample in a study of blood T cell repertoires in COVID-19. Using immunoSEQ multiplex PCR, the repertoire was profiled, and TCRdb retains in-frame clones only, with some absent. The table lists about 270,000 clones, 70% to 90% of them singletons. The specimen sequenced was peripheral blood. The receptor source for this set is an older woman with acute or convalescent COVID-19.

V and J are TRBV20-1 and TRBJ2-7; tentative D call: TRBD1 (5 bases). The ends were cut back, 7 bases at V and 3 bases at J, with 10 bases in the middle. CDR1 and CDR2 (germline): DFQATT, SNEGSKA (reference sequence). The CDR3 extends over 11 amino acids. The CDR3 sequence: CSVGQDYEQYF. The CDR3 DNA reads TGCAGTGTGGGGCAGGACTACGAGCAGTACTTC.

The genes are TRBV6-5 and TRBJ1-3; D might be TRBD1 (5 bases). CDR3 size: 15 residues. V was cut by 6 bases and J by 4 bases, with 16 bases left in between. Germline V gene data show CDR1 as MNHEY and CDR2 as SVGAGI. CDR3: CASRPIRYRGNTIYF. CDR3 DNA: TGTGCCAGCAGACCCATCCGTTACAGGGGAAACACCATATATTTT.

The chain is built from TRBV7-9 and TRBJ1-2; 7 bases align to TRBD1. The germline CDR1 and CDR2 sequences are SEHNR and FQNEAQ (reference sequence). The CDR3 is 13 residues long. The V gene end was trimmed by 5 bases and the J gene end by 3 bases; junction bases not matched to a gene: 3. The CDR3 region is CASSHTGDYGYTF. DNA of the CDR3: TGTGCCAGCAGCCATACAGGGGACTATGGCTACACCTTC.

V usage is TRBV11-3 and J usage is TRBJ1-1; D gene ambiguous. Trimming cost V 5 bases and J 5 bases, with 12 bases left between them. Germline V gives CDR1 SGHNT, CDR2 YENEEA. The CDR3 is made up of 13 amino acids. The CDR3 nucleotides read TGTGCCAGCAGCCACGAGGGCGGAACTGAAGCTTTCTTT. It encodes CASSHEGGTEAFF.

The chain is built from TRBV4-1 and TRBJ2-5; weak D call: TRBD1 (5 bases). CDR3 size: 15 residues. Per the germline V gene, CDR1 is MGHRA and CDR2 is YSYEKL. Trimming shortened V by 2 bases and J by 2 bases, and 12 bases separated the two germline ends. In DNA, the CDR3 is TGCGCCAGCAGCCAAACTACAGGAGATCAAGAGACCCAGTACTTC. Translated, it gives CASSQTTGDQETQYF.

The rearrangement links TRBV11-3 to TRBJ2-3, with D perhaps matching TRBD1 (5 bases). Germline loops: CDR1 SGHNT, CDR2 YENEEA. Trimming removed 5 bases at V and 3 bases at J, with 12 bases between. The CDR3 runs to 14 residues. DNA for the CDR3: TGTGCCAGCAGCCCATTTAACAGGACAGATACGCAGTATTTT. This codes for CASSPFNRTDTQYF.

The CDR3 nucleotides are TGTGCCAGCAGTGCGGACAGGGGGAGGGATCATGGCTACACCTTC. Protein: CASSADRGRDHGYTF. This chain connects TRBV2 to TRBJ1-2, with TRBD1 identical over 10 bases. There are 15 residues in the CDR3. J gave up 6 bases and V 4 bases, and 8 bases lay outside the gene matches. The V gene's germline CDR1 is SNHLY and CDR2 FYNNEI.

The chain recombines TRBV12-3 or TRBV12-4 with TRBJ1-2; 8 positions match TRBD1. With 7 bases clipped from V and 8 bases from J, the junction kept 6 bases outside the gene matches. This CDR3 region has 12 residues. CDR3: CASTSTGEGYTF. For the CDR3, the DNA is TGTGCCAGCACCTCGACAGGGGAAGGCTACACCTTC.

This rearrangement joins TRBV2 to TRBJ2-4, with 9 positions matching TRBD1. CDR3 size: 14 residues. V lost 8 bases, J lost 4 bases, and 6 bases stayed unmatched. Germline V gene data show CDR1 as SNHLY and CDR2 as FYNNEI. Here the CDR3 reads CASRPGQGKNIQYF. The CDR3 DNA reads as TGTGCCAGCCGACCGGGACAGGGTAAAAACATTCAGTACTTC.